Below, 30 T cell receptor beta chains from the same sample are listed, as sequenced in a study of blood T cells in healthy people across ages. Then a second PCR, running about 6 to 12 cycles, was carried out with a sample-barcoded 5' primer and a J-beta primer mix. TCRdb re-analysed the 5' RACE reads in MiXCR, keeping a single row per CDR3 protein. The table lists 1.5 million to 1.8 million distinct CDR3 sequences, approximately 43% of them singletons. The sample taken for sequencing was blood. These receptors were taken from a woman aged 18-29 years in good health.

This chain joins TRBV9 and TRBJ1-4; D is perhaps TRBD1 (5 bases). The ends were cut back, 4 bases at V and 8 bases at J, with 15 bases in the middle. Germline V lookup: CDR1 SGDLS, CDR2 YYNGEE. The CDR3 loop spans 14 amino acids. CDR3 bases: TGTGCCAGCAGCCCCCTGTTGGGGGTGGAAAAACTGTTTTTT. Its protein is CASSPLLGVEKLFF.

The CDR3 DNA sequence: TGTGCCAGCAGCCCTCGGACTAGCGGGGTCTCAGATACGCAGTATTTT. This translates into CASSPRTSGVSDTQYF. The V call is TRBV7-9, the J call TRBJ2-3, with 12 bases that match TRBD2. Germline CDR1 SEHNR, CDR2 FQNEAQ (reference sequence). Losses at the gene ends were 5 bases for V and 4 bases for J; bases not matched to a gene: 7. The CDR3 covers 16 residues.

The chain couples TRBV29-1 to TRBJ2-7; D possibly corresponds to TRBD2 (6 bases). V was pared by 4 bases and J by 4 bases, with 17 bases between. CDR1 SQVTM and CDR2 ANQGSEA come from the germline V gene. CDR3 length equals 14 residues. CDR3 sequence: CSVASPGEGYEQYF. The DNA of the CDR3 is TGCAGCGTTGCATCCCCGGGAGAAGGGTACGAGCAGTACTTC.

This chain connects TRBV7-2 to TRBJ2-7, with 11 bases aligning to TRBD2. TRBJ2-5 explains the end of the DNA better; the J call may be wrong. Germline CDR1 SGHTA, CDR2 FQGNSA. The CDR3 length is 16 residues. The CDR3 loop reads CASSFFTSGRGETQYF. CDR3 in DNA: TGTGCCAGCAGCTTCTTTACTAGCGGGAGAGGAGAGACCCAGTACTTC.

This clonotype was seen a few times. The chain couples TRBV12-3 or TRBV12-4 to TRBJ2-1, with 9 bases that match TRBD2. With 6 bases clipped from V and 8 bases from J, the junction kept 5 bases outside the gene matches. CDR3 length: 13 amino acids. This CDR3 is CASSGTSFDEQFF. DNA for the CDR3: TGTGCCAGCAGCGGGACTAGCTTCGATGAGCAGTTCTTC.

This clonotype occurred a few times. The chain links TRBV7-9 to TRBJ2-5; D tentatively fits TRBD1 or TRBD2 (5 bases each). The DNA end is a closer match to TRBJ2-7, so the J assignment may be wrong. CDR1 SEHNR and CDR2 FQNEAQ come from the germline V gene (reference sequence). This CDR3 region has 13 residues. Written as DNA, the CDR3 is TGTGCCAGCAGCAACCGGGACCTATACGAGCAGTACTTC. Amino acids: CASSNRDLYEQYF.

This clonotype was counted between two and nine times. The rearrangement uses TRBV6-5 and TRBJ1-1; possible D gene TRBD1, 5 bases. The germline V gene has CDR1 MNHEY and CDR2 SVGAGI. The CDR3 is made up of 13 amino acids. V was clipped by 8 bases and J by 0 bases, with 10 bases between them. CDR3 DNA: TGTGCCAGCGTTGGACATCTGAACACTGAAGCTTTCTTT. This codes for CASVGHLNTEAFF.

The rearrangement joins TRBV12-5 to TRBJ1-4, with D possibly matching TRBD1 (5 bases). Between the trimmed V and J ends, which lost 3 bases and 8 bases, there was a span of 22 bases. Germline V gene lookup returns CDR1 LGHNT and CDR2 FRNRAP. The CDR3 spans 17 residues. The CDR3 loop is CASGFSIRDPGVEKLFF. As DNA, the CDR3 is TGTGCTAGTGGTTTCTCAATCCGGGACCCGGGCGTCGAAAAACTGTTTTTT. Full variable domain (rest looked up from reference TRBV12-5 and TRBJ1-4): DARVTQTPRHKVTEMGQEVTMRCQPILGHNTVFWYRQTMMQGLELLAYFRNRAPLDDSGMPKDRFSAEMPDATLATLKIQPSEPRDSAVYFCASGFSIRDPGVEKLFFGSGTQLSVL.

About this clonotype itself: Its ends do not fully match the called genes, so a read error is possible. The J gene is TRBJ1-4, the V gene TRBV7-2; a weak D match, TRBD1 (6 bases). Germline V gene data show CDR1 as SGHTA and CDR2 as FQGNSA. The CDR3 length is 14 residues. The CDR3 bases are TGTGACAGCAGCTTAGCAGGGGCTAATGAAAAACTGTTTTTT. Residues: CDSSLAGANEKLFF.

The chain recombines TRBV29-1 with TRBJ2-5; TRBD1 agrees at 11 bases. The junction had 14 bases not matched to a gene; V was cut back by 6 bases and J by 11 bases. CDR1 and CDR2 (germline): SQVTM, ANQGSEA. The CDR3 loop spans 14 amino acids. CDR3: CSVAGTGGWNEQYF. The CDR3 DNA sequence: TGCAGCGTCGCCGGGACAGGGGGATGGAATGAGCAGTACTTC. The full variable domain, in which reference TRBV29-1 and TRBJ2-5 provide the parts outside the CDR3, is SAVISQKPSRDICQRGTSLTIQCQVDSQVTMMFWYRQQPGQSLTLIATANQGSEATYESGFVIDKFPISRPNLTFSTLTVSNMSPEDSSIYLCSVAGTGGWNEQYFGPGTRLLVL.

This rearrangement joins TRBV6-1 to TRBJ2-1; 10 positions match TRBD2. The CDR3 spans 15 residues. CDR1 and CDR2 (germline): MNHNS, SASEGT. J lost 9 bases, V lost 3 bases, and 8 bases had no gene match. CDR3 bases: TGTGCCAGCAGTGATGGGACTAGCGCCAAGCGTGAGCAGTTCTTC. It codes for CASSDGTSAKREQFF.

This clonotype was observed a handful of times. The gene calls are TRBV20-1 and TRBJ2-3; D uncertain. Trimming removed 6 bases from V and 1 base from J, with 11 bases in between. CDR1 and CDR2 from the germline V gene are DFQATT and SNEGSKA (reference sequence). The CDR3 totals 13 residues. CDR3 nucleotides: TGCAGTGCAAGGCATGTTGGCACAGATACGCAGTATTTT. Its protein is CSARHVGTDTQYF.

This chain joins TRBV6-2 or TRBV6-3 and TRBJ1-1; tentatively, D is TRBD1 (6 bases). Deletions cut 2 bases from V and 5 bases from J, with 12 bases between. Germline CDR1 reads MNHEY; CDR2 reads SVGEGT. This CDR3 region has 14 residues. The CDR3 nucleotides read TGTGCCAGCAGTTACGGGAAGGGGGGAACTGAAGCTTTCTTT. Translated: CASSYGKGGTEAFF.

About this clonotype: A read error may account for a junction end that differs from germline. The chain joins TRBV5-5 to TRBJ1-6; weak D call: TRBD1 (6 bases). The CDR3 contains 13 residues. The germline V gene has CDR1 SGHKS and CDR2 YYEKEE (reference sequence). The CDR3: CASSQDRSSPPHF. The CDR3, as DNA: TGTGCCAGCAGCCAGGACAGATCTTCACCCCCCCACTTT.

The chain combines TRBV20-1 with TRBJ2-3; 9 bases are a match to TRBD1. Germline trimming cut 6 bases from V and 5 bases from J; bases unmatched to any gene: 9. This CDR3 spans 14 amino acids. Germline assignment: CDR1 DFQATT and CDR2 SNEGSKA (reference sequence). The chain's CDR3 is CSATYRGRVDTQYF. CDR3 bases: TGCAGTGCAACCTACAGGGGGCGGGTAGATACGCAGTATTTT.

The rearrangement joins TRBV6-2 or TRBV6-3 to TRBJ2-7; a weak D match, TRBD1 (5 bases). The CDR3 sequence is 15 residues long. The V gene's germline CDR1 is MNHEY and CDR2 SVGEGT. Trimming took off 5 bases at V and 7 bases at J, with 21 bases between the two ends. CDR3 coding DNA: TGTGCCAGCAGTAACGGACAAGGGTTTGCGACTGAGCAGTACTTC. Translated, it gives CASSNGQGFATEQYF.

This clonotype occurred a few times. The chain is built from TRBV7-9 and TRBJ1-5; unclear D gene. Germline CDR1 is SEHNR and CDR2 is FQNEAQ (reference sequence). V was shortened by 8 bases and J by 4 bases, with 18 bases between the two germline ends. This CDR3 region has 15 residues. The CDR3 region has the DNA TGTGCCAGCCACCCGATTAGGAACCTTAATCAGCCCCAGCATTTT. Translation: CASHPIRNLNQPQHF.

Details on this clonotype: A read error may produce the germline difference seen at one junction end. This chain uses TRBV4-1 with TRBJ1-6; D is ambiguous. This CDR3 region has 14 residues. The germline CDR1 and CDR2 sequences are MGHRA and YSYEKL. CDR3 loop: CASSQVSGDSPHHF. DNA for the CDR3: TGCGCCAGCAGCCAAGTTTCGGGAGACTCACCCCACCACTTT.

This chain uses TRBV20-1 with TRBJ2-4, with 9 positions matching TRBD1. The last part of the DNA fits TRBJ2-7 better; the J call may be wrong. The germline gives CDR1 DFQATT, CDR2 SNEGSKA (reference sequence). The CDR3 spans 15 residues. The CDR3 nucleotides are TGCAGTGCTACGCAGTACAGGGGGCTCCCCTACGAGCAGTACTTC. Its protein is CSATQYRGLPYEQYF.

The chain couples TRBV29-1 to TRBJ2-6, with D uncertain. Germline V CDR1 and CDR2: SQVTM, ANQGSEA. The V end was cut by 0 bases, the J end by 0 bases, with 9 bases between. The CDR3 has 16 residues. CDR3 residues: CSVEDHWSSGANVLTF. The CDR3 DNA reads TGCAGCGTTGAAGATCATTGGAGCTCTGGGGCCAACGTCCTGACTTTC.

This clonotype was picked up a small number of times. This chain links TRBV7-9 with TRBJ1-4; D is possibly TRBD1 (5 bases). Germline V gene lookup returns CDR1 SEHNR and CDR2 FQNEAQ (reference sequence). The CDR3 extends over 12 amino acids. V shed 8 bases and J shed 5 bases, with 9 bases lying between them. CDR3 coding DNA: TGTGCCAGCGGGACGCCCAATGAAAAACTGTTTTTT. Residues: CASGTPNEKLFF.

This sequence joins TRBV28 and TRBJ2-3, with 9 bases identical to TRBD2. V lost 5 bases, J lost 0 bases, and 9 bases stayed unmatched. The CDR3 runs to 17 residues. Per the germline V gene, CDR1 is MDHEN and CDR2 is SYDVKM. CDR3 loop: CASSLNMGTSSTDTQYF. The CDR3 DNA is TGTGCCAGCAGTCTCAATATGGGGACTAGCAGCACAGATACGCAGTATTTT.

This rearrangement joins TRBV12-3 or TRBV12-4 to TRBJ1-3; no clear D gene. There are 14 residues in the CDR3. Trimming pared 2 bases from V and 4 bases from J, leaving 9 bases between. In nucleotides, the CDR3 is TGTGCCAGCAGTTTATGGGAGGACGGAAACACCATATATTTT. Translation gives CASSLWEDGNTIYF.

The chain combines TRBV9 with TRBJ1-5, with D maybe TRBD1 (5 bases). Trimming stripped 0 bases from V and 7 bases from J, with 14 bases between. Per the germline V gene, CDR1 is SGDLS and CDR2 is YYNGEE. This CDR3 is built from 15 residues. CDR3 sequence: CASSVGAGIGQPQHF. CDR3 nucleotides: TGTGCCAGCAGCGTAGGTGCAGGGATTGGGCAGCCCCAGCATTTT.

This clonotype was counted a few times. Written as DNA, the CDR3 is TGCGCCAGCAGCTTGGGACAGGCCCACAATGAGCAGTTCTTC. Translating it yields CASSLGQAHNEQFF. This rearrangement joins TRBV5-1 to TRBJ2-1, with D perhaps matching TRBD1 (6 bases). The germline V gene has CDR1 SGHRS and CDR2 YFSETQ. V was trimmed by 0 bases and J by 5 bases, leaving 9 bases between them. The CDR3 sequence is 14 residues long. Full variable domain (outside the CDR3, taken from reference TRBV5-1 and TRBJ2-1): KAGVTQTPRYLIKTRGQQVTLSCSPISGHRSVSWYQQTPGQGLQFLFEYFSETQRNKGNFPGRFSGRQFSNSRSEMNVSTLELGDSALYLCASSLGQAHNEQFFGPGTRLTVL.

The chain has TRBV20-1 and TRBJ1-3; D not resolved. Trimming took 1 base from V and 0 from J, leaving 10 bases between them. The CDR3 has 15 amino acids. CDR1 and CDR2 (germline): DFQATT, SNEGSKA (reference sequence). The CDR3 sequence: CSARVGRSSGNTIYF. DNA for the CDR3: TGCAGTGCTAGAGTCGGACGGTCCTCTGGAAACACCATATATTTT.

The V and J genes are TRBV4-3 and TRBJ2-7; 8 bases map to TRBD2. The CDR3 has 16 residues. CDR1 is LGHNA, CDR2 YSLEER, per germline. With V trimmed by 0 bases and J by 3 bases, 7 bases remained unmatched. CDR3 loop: CASSQDRASGYYEQYF. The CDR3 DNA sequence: TGCGCCAGCAGCCAAGATAGGGCTAGCGGGTACTACGAGCAGTACTTC.

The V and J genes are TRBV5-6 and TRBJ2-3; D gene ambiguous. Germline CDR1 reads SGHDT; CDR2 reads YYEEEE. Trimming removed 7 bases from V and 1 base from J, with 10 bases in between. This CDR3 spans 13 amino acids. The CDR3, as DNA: TGTGCCAGCGCCCCTCAGGGCACAGATACGCAGTATTTT. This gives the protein CASAPQGTDTQYF.

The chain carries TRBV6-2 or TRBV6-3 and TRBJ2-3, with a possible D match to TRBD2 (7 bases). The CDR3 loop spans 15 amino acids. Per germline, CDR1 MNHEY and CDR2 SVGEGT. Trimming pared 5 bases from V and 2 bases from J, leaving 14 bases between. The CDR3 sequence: CASSRRGAPTDTQYF. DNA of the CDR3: TGTGCCAGCAGTCGACGGGGGGCCCCCACAGATACGCAGTATTTT.

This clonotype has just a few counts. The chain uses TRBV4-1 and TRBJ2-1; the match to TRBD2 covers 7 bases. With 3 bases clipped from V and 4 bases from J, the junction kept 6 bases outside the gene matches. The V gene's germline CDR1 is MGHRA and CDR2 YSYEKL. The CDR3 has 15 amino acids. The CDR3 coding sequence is TGCGCCAGCAGCCATTTCGGGACTACTTACAATGAGCAGTTCTTC. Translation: CASSHFGTTYNEQFF.